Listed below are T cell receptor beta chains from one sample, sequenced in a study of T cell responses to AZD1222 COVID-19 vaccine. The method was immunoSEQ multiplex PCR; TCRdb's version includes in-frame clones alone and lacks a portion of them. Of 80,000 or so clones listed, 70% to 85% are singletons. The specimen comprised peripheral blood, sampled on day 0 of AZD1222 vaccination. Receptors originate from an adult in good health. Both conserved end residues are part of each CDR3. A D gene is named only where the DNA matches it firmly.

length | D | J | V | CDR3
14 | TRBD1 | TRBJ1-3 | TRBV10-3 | CAIRGTGSGNTIYF
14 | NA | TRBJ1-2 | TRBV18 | CASSPYAANYGYTF
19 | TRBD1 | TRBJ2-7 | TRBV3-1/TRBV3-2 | CASSPRGSQDRGQVYEQYF
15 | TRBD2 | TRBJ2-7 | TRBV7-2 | CASSFHGGVPYEQYF
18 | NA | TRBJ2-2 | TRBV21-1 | CASSRDRLPGQPTGELFF
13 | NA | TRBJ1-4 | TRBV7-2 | CASSSGGIEKLFF
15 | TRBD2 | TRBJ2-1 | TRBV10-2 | CASSDGAGVSNEQFF
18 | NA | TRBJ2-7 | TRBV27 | CASSLKVGQRGVPYEQYF
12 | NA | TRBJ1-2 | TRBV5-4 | CASSLGVGGYTF
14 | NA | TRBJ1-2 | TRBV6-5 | CASALKEGNYGYTF
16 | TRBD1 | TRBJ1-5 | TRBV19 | CASSSLPGQVNQPQHF
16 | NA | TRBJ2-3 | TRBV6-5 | CASSYSPGGGTDTQYF
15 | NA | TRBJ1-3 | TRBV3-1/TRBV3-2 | CASSQITASGNTIYF
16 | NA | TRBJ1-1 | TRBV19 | CASSIGARSGGSEAFF
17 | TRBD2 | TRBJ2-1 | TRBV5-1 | CASSLEASGSSYNEQFF
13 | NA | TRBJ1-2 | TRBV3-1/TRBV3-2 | CASSQSGNYGYTF
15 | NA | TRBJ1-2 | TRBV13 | CASSLEVGHNYGYTF
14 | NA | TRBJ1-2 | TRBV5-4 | CASSPGTPLSGYTF
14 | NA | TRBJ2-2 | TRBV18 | CASSPRPEAGELFF
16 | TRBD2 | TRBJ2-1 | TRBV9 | CASSASGLAAHNEQFF
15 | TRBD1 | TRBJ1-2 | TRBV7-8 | CASSPQTGGDYGYTF
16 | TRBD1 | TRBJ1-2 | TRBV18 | CASSQDRGHWNYGYTF
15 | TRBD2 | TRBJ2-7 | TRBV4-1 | CASSLGGGRSAEQYF
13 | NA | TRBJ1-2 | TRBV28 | CASSWMRLGGYTF
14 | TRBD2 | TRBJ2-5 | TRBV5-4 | CASRPTSDQETQYF
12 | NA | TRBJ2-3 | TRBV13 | CASGLGTDTQYF
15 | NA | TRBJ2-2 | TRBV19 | CASSIDGWGTGELFF
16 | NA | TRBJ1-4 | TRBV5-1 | CASSLGTGGANEKLFF
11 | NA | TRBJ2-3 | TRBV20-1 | CSARFADTQYF
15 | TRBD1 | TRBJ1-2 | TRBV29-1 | CSVEDRGQGLRGYTF
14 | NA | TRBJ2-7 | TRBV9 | CASSVGTLPPPTSF
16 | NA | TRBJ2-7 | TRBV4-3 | CASSQDQGHFMDEQYF
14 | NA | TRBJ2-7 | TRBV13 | CASSLPGGAYEQYF
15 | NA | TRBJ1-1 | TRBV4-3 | CASSQGALRNTEAFF
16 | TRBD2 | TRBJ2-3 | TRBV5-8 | CASSPGTSGKEDTQYF
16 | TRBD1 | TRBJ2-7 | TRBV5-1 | CVSSPNAGGGGAEQYF
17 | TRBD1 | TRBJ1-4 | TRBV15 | CATSRPRGSSHNEKLFF
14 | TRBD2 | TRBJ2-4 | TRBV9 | CASSLGTSGHIQYF
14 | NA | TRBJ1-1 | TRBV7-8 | CASSFDVEGTWAFF
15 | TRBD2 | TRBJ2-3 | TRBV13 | CASSPSGRDTDTQYF
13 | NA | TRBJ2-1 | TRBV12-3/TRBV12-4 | CASSPGLHNEQFF
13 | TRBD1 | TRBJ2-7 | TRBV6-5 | CASSRQGNYEQYF
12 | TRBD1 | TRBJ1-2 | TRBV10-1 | CASGTGDYGYTF
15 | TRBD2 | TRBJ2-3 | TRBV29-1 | CSVEKTLAGTDTQYF
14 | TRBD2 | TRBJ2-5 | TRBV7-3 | CASSNSGGLETQYF
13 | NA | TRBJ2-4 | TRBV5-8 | CASSLRNANIQYF
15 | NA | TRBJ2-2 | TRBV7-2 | CASSHGGVNTGELFF
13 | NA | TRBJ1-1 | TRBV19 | CASSISDGGGAFF
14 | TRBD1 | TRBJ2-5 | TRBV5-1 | CASTDRGGRETQYF
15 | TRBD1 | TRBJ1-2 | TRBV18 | CASSPSQPDRGGYTF
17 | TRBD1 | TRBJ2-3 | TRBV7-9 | CASSLAGQGAITDTQYF
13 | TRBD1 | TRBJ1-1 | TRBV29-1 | CSISTGGGTEAFF
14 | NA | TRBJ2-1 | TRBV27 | CASRPTTGYNEQFF